The entry below describes one T cell receptor (beta chain). The antigen is undetermined. The sample originates from a study of blood T cells in healthy people across ages. Study results and caveats: Without sorted subsets, naive and antigen-experienced compartments could not be conclusively compared. The fall in TCR beta diversity per million T cells was roughly linear with age.

CDR1 LGHNA and CDR2 YSLEER come from the germline V gene. The V end was cut by 3 bases, the J end by 4 bases, with 9 bases between. This CDR3 has 13 residues. Donor samples were obtained from healthy Caucasian individuals from Russia, aged 6 to 90. Every donor provided 9.5 to 10 milliliters of peripheral blood. Primed by a sample-barcoded 5' primer and a J-beta primer mix, a second PCR proceeded for 7 to 11 cycles. One entry per CDR3 protein results from TCRdb running MiXCR on the 5' RACE reads. The sample has 1.5 million to 2 million distinct CDR3 sequences; approximately 30% are singletons. The sequence was obtained from a woman aged 25 to 39 in good health. Specimen: blood. The V and J genes are TRBV4-3 and TRBJ2-5; D call uncertain. In nucleotides, the CDR3 is TGCGCCAGCAGCCAGAGGACGGGAGAGACCCAGTACTTC. Protein product: CASSQRTGETQYF.